These T cell receptor beta chains were read from a single sample in a study of shared clonotypes between healthy human individuals. The assay was immunoSEQ multiplex PCR, and TCRdb's table has in-frame clones only and misses some. This table holds approximately 2.5 million clones, approximately 90% found once. The sample comprised naive CD4+ T cells sorted from blood. Source of these receptors: a man aged 18 to 35 in good health. CDR3s include the opening cysteine and the closing phenylalanine or tryptophan. A D gene is named only where the DNA matches it firmly. Clone size, where shown, is once, few, many, or a class for clones that have expanded.

D: NA
J: TRBJ2-2
size: NA
V: TRBV19
DNA: TGTGCCAGTAGCAGGGTTTTGGACACCGGGGAGCTGTTTTTT
CDR3: CASSRVLDTGELFF

D: NA
J: TRBJ2-7
size: NA
V: TRBV7-2
DNA: TGTGCCAGCAGCTACCTCACTTCCTACGAGCAGTACTTC
CDR3: CASSYLTSYEQYF

D: NA
J: TRBJ2-7
size: once
V: TRBV9
DNA: TGTGCCAGCAGCTTCGACAGGCTCGGGGGGGAGCAGTACTTC
CDR3: CASSFDRLGGEQYF

D: NA
J: TRBJ2-7
size: NA
V: TRBV5-5
DNA: TGTGCCAGCAGCTTGGAGCCCTACGAGCAGTACTTC
CDR3: CASSLEPYEQYF

D: NA
J: TRBJ1-1
size: NA
V: TRBV23-1
DNA: TGCGCCAGCAGTCATAGGGGAGGCACTGAAGCTTTCTTT
CDR3: CASSHRGGTEAFF

D: NA
J: TRBJ1-5
size: few
V: TRBV18
DNA: TGTGCCAGCTCACCAGGGGCGTTCAATCAGCCCCAGCATTTT
CDR3: CASSPGAFNQPQHF

D: NA
J: TRBJ1-3
size: NA
V: TRBV6-5
DNA: TGTGCCAGCAGTTACCTGAACAGGGATGGAAACACCATATATTTT
CDR3: CASSYLNRDGNTIYF

D: NA
J: TRBJ1-3
size: NA
V: TRBV4-1
DNA: TGCGCCAGCAGCCAAGATCCCGACAGGTGGTCTGGAAACACCATATATTTT
CDR3: CASSQDPDRWSGNTIYF

D: TRBD2
J: TRBJ2-5
size: NA
V: TRBV5-6
DNA: TGTGCCAGCAGCTTGAATCGAGCGGGAGGGCCGTGGGAGACCCAGTACTTC
CDR3: CASSLNRAGGPWETQYF

D: NA
J: TRBJ1-1
size: NA
V: TRBV28
DNA: TGTGCCAGCAGTCGAATAGTGGGGAGTTGGACTGAAGCTTTCTTT
CDR3: CASSRIVGSWTEAFF

D: NA
J: TRBJ1-2
size: NA
V: TRBV30
DNA: TGTGCCTGGAAAGGTGCTGACTATGGCTACACCTTC
CDR3: CAWKGADYGYTF

D: TRBD1
J: TRBJ1-2
size: NA
V: TRBV6-1
DNA: TGTGCCAGCAGTGGAACAGGGGGCTTCGGGGGCTACACCTTC
CDR3: CASSGTGGFGGYTF

D: NA
J: TRBJ2-3
size: NA
V: TRBV10-3
DNA: TGTGCCATCAGTGAGGGGCAGGGGAGAGCAGATACGCAGTATTTT
CDR3: CAISEGQGRADTQYF

D: TRBD1
J: TRBJ1-3
size: once
V: TRBV7-9
DNA: TGTGCCAGCAGCTTTAGACCGGACTCCGGGACAGATTCTGGAAACACCATATATTTT
CDR3: CASSFRPDSGTDSGNTIYF

D: NA
J: TRBJ2-2
size: NA
V: TRBV9
DNA: TGTGCCAGCAGAGGATTCACCGGGGAGCTGTTTTTT
CDR3: CASRGFTGELFF

D: TRBD1
J: TRBJ2-1
size: NA
V: TRBV9
DNA: TGTGCCAGCAAACAGGGGGAATCCTACAATGAGCAGTTCTTC
CDR3: CASKQGESYNEQFF

D: NA
J: TRBJ1-2
size: NA
V: TRBV28
DNA: TGTGCCAGCAACCGAGGGAACTATGGCTACACCTTC
CDR3: CASNRGNYGYTF

D: NA
J: TRBJ1-4
size: NA
V: TRBV5-5
DNA: TGTGCCAGCAGCTTAATCACAGCCAATGAAAAACTGTTTTTT
CDR3: CASSLITANEKLFF

D: NA
J: TRBJ2-3
size: NA
V: TRBV5-8
DNA: TGTGCCAGCAGCTTGGTCAGGTCTAGCACAGATACGCAGTATTTT
CDR3: CASSLVRSSTDTQYF

D: TRBD2
J: TRBJ2-7
size: NA
V: TRBV27
DNA: TGTGCCAGCAGTTCCCAGTCTAGCGGGAGGATAAACGAGCAGTACTTC
CDR3: CASSSQSSGRINEQYF

D: NA
J: TRBJ2-7
size: NA
V: TRBV7-8
DNA: TGTGCCAGCAGACAGGGCCTCTACGAGCAGTACTTC
CDR3: CASRQGLYEQYF

D: TRBD2
J: TRBJ2-7
size: NA
V: TRBV7-2
DNA: TGCGCCAGCAGCCACACTGGGACTAGCGGCTACGAGCAGTACTTC
CDR3: CASSHTGTSGYEQYF

D: NA
J: TRBJ2-7
size: once
V: TRBV7-8
DNA: TGTGCCAGCAGCTCTTGGACGGTGCCAGAGCAGTACTTC
CDR3: CASSSWTVPEQYF

D: NA
J: TRBJ2-3
size: NA
V: TRBV18
DNA: TGTGCCAGCTCACCCTTGGGGGGCTCTTTCACAGATACGCAGTATTTT
CDR3: CASSPLGGSFTDTQYF

D: NA
J: TRBJ2-7
size: NA
V: TRBV6-5
DNA: TGTGCCAGCAGTAAGGACCCGCGATCCTACGAGCAGTACTTC
CDR3: CASSKDPRSYEQYF

D: NA
J: TRBJ2-3
size: NA
V: TRBV30
DNA: TGTGCATGGCGGGTGGATACGCAGTATTTT
CDR3: CAWRVDTQYF

D: NA
J: TRBJ1-1
size: NA
V: TRBV30
DNA: TGTGCCTGGAGTGTACAGCGGACTGAAGCTTTCTTT
CDR3: CAWSVQRTEAFF

D: NA
J: TRBJ2-7
size: once
V: TRBV30
DNA: TGTGCCTGGGCCCGGACTTCTGGGTACGCGCAGTACTTC
CDR3: CAWARTSGYAQYF

D: TRBD2
J: TRBJ2-2
size: NA
V: TRBV5-1
DNA: TGCGCCAGCAGCTATAGCGGGAGCGGGGCCGGGGAGCTGTTTTTT
CDR3: CASSYSGSGAGELFF

D: NA
J: TRBJ2-2
size: NA
V: TRBV6-6
DNA: TGTGCCAGCAAAAGACAGGCGAAGGACACCGGGGAGCTGTTTTTT
CDR3: CASKRQAKDTGELFF

D: TRBD2
J: TRBJ2-2
size: few
V: TRBV30
DNA: TGTGCCTGGAGTGTACTAGCGACCACCGGGGAGCTGTTTTTT
CDR3: CAWSVLATTGELFF

D: NA
J: TRBJ2-4
size: NA
V: TRBV2
DNA: TGTGCCAGCACCATCGGGACGGTAGCCAAAAACATTCAGTACTTC
CDR3: CASTIGTVAKNIQYF

D: NA
J: TRBJ2-5
size: NA
V: TRBV5-1
DNA: TGCGCCAGCAGCCGCTCCGAAAAAGAGACCCAGTACTTC
CDR3: CASSRSEKETQYF

D: NA
J: TRBJ2-7
size: NA
V: TRBV15
DNA: TGTGCCACCAGCGAGGACGCCAGCTCCTACGAGCAGTACTTC
CDR3: CATSEDASSYEQYF

D: TRBD2
J: TRBJ2-3
size: NA
V: TRBV18
DNA: TGTGCCAGCTCACTTGGACTAGCGGGGCCAAAGCAGTATTTT
CDR3: CASSLGLAGPKQYF

D: NA
J: TRBJ1-5
size: NA
V: TRBV6-6
DNA: TGTGCCATTCAGGGCCGAGATAGCAATCAGCCCCAGCATTTT
CDR3: CAIQGRDSNQPQHF

D: TRBD2
J: TRBJ2-3
size: NA
V: TRBV10-2
DNA: TGCGCCAGCAGCTATACTAGCGGGGTGGGGGATACGCAGTATTTT
CDR3: CASSYTSGVGDTQYF

D: NA
J: TRBJ2-5
size: NA
V: TRBV25-1
DNA: TGTGCCAGCAGTGAATCGCGGGGACGGGAGACCCAGTACTTC
CDR3: CASSESRGRETQYF